This TCR beta chain was recovered during a study of T cell repertoires in cytomegalovirus infection. Overall study context: Matching HLA type, along with CMV infection, was indicated by public TCR beta signatures. Broader study findings: Summed frequency of shared TCR beta families picked out CMV carriers who also had the relevant HLA. CMV-specific HLA-C-restricted TCR beta clonotypes dominated the ex vivo response.

J gave up 8 bases and V 2 bases, and 3 bases lay outside the gene matches. From germline, CDR1 is MNHNY and CDR2 SVGAGI (reference sequence). The length of the CDR3 is 14 residues. On this clonotype: Its antigen is not known.

TCRdb analysed the reads with MiXCR anew, one entry per CDR3 protein. The sample yields about 530,000 distinct CDR3 sequences, approximately 26% seen once. The rearrangement joins TRBV6-6 to TRBJ2-1, with 10 bases matching TRBD2. The sample consisted of PBMCs. The sequence was collected from a human donor in good health (CMV status not recorded). Some clones in this sample may be carry-over from other donors' samples. DNA of the CDR3: TGTGCCAGCAGTTACATGCTAGCGGGAGATGAGCAGTTCTTC. Its protein product is CASSYMLAGDEQFF.